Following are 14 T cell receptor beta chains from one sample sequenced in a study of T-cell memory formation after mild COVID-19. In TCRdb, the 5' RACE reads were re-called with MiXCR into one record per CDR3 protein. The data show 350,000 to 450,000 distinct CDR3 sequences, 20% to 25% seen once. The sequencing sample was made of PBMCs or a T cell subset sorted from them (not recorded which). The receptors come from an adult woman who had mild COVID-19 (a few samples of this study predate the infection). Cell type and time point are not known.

The CDR3 region has the DNA TGTGCCAGCAGTTACGGGGTTAACTATGGCTACACCTTC. Translation: CASSYGVNYGYTF. This rearrangement joins TRBV6-5 to TRBJ1-2; D gene ambiguous. CDR1 is MNHEY, CDR2 SVGAGI, per germline. V was pared by 2 bases and J by 1 base, with 5 bases between. The CDR3 is 13 residues long.

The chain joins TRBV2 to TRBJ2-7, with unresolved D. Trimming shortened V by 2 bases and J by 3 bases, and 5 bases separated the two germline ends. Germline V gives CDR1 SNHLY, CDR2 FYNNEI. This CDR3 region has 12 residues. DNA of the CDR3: TGTGCCAGCAGTGAACAGTTCTACGAGCAGTACTTC. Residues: CASSEQFYEQYF. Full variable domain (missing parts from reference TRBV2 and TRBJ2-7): EPEVTQTPSHQVTQMGQEVILRCVPISNHLYFYWYRQILGQKVEFLVSFYNNEISEKSEIFDDQFSVERPDGSNFTLKIRSTKLEDSAMYFCASSEQFYEQYFGPGTRLTVT.

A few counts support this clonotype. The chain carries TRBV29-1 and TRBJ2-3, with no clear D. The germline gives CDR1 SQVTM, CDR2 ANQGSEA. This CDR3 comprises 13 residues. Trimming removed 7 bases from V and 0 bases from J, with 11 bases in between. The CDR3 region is CSAPGLSTDTQYF. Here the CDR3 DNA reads TGCAGCGCCCCTGGGCTTAGCACAGATACGCAGTATTTT.

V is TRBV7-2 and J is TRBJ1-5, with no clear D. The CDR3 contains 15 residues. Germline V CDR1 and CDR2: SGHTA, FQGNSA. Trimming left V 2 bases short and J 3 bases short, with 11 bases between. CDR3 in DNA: TGTGCCAGCAGCTTATATTCGGGGTCCAATCAGCCCCAGCATTTT. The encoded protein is CASSLYSGSNQPQHF.

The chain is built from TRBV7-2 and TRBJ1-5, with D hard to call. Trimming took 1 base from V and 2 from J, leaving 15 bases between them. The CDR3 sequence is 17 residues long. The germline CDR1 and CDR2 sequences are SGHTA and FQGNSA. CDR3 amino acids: CASSLGPPRWGNQPQHF. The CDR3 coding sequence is TGTGCCAGCAGCTTAGGCCCCCCTCGTTGGGGCAATCAGCCCCAGCATTTT.

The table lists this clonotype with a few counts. CDR3 sequence: CASSPRTDRGHAGEQFF. The CDR3, as DNA: TGTGCCAGCAGTCCTCGAACCGACAGGGGGCACGCGGGTGAGCAGTTCTTC. The V call is TRBV12-3 or TRBV12-4, the J call TRBJ2-1; 10 bases line up with TRBD1. This CDR3 has 17 amino acids. J gave up 9 bases and V 5 bases, and 16 bases lay outside the gene matches.

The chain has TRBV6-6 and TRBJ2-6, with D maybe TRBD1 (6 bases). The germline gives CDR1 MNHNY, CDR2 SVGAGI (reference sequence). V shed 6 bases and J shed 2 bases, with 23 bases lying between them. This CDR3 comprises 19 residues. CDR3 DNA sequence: TGTGCCAGCAGACCCAACCCCGGGTTTACAGGGCCTGGGGCCAACGTCCTGACTTTC. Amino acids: CASRPNPGFTGPGANVLTF.

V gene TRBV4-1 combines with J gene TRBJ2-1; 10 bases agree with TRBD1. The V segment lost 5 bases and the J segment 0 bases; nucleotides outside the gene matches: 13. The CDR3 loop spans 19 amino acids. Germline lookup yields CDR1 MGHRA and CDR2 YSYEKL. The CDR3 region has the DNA TGCGCCAGCAGCACAGGACAGGGGGAAGAGTCCAGCTCCTACAATGAGCAGTTCTTC. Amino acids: CASSTGQGEESSSYNEQFF.

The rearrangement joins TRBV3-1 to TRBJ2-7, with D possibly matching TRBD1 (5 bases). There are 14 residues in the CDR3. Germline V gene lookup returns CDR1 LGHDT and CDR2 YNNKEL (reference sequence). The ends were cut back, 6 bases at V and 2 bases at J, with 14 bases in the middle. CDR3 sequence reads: CASSFGHPPYEQYF. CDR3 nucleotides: TGTGCCAGCAGTTTCGGACACCCGCCCTACGAGCAGTACTTC.

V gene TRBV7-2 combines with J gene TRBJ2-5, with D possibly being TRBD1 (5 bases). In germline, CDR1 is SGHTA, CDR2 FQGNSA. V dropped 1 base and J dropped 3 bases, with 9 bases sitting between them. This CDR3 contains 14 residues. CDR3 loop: CASSLGGQKETQYF. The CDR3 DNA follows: TGTGCCAGCAGCTTAGGGGGCCAGAAAGAGACCCAGTACTTC. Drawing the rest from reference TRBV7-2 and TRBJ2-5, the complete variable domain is GAGVSQSPSNKVTEKGKDVELRCDPISGHTALYWYRQSLGQGLEFLIYFQGNSAPDKSGLPSDRFSAERTGGSVSTLTIQRTQQEDSAVYLCASSLGGQKETQYFGPGTRLLVL.

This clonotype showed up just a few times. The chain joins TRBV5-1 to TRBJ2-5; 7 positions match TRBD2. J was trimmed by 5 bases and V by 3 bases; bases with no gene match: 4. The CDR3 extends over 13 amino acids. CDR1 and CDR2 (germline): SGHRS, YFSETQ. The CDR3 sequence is CASSYAGDETQYF. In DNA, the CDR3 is TGCGCCAGCAGCTACGCGGGGGACGAGACCCAGTACTTC.

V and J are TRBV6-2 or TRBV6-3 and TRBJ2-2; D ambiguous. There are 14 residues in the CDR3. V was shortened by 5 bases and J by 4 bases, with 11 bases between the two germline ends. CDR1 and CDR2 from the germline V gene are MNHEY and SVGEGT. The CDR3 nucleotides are TGTGCCAGCAGTAGCAACTTAGTCACCGGGGAGCTGTTTTTT. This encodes CASSSNLVTGELFF.

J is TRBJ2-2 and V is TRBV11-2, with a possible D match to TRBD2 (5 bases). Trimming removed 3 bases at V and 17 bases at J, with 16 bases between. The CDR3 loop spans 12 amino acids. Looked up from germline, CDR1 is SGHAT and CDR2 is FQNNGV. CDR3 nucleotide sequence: TGTGCCAGCAGCTTCGGGGTTCTACTATCCTTTTTT. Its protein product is CASSFGVLLSFF.

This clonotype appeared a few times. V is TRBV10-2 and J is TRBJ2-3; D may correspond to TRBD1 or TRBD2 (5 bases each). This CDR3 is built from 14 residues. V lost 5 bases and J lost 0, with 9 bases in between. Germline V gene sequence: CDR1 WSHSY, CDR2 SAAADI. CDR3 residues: CASSRRDSTDTQYF. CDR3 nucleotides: TGCGCCAGCAGTCGCCGGGACAGCACAGATACGCAGTATTTT.